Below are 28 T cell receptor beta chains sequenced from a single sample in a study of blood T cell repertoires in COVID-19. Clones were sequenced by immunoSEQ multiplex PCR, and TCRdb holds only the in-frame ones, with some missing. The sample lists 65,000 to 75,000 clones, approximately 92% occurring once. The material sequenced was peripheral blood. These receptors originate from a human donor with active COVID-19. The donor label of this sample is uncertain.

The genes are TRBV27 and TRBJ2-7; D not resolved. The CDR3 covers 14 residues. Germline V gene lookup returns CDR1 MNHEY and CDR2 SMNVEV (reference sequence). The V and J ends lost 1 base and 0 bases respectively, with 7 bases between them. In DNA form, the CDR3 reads TGTGCCAGCAGTTTATGGCAGGACTCCTACGAGCAGTACTTC. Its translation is CASSLWQDSYEQYF.

CDR3 coding DNA: TGCGCCAGCAGCTACACCCCCACTGGACAGTCTAATCAGCCCCAGCATTTT. Encoded protein: CASSYTPTGQSNQPQHF. The chain couples TRBV5-1 to TRBJ1-5; maybe TRBD1 (6 bases). CDR1 SGHRS and CDR2 YFSETQ come from the germline V gene. The CDR3 has 17 residues. Trimming shortened V by 3 bases and J by 4 bases, and 20 bases separated the two germline ends.

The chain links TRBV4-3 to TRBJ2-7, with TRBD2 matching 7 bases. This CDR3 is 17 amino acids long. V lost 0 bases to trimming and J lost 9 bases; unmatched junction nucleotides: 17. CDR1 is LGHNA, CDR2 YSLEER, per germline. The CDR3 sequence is CASSQDISSGSPQRQYF. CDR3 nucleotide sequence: TGCGCCAGCAGCCAAGACATTTCTAGCGGCTCCCCGCAGAGGCAGTACTTC.

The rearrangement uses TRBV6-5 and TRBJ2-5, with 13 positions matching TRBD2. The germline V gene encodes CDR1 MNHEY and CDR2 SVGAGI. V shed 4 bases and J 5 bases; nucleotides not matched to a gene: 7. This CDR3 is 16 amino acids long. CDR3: CASSSWTSGSRETQYF. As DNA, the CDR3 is TGTGCCAGCAGTTCCTGGACTAGCGGGAGTCGCGAGACCCAGTACTTC.

CDR3 coding DNA: TGCAGCGTTGAAGAAGGGGCAGGGGGCAGAGGCTACACCTTC. Translated, it gives CSVEEGAGGRGYTF. The rearrangement uses TRBV29-1 and TRBJ1-2; 8 bases match TRBD1. V gave up 0 bases and J gave up 8 bases; unmatched junction bases: 8. The CDR3 is 14 residues long. Germline V gene data show CDR1 as SQVTM and CDR2 as ANQGSEA.

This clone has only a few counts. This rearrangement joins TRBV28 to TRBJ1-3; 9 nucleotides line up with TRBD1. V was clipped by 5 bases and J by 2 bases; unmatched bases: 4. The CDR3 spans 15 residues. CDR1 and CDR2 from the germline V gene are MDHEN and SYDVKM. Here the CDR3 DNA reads TGTGCCAGCAGTGGGACAGGGAACACTGGAAACACCATATATTTT. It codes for CASSGTGNTGNTIYF.

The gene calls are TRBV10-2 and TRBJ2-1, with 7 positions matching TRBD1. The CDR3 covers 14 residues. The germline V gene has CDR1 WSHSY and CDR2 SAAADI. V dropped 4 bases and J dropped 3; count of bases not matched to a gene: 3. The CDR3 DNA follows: TGCGCCAGCAGTGTAAACAGGGGCTACAATGAGCAGTTCTTC. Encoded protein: CASSVNRGYNEQFF.

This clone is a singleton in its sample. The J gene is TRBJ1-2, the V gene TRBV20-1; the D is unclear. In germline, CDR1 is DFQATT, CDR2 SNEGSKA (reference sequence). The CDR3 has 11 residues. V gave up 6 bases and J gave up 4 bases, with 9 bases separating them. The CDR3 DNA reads TGCAGTGCCCACGGTACCTATGGCTACACCTTC. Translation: CSAHGTYGYTF.

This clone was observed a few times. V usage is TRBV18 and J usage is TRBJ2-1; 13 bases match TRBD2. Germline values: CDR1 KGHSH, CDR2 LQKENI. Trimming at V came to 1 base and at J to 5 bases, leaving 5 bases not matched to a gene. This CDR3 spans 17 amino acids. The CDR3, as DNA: TGTGCCAGCTCACCACGGTCCGGGACTAGCGGGGACAATGAGCAGTTCTTC. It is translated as CASSPRSGTSGDNEQFF.

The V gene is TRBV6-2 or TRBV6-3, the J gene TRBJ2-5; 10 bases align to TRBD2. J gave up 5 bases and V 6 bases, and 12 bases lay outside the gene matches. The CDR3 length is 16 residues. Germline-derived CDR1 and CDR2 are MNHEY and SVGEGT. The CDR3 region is CASSRPAGGPWETQYF. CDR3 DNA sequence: TGTGCCAGCAGCCGACCAGCGGGAGGGCCCTGGGAGACCCAGTACTTC.

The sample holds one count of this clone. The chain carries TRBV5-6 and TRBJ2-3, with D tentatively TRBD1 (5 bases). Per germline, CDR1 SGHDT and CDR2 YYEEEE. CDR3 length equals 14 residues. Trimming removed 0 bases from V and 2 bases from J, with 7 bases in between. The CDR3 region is CASSLGGHTDTQYF. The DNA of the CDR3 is TGTGCCAGCAGCTTGGGGGGCCACACAGATACGCAGTATTTT.

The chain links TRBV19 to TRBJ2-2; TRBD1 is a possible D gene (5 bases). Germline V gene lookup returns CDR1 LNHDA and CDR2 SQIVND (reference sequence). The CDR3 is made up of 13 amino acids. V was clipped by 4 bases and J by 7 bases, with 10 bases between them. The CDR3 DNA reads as TGTGCCAGTAGTACGAAGGGGTACGGGGAGCTGTTTTTT. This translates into CASSTKGYGELFF.

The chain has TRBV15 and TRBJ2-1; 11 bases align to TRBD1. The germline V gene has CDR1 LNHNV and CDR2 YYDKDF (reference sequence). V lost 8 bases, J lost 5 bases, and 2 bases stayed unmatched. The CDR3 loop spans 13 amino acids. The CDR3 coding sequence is TGTGCCACCGGACAGGGGGCGAACAATGAGCAGTTCTTC. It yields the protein CATGQGANNEQFF.

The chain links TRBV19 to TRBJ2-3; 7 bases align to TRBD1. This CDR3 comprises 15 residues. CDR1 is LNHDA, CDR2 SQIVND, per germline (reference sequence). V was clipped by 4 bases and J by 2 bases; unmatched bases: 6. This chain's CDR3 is CASSTETGPTDTQYF. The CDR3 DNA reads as TGTGCCAGTAGTACCGAGACAGGGCCCACAGATACGCAGTATTTT.

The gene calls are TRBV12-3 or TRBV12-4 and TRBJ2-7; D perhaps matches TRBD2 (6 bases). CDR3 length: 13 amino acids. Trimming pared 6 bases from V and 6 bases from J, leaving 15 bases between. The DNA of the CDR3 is TGTGCCAGCAGCCGGACCGGGACTCTCGAGCAGTACTTC. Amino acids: CASSRTGTLEQYF.

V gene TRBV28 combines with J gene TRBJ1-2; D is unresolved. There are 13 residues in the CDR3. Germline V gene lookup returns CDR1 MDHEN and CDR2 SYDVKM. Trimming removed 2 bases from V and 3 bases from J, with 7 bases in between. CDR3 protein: CASSLRQDYGYTF. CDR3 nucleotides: TGTGCCAGCAGTTTACGGCAGGACTATGGCTACACCTTC.

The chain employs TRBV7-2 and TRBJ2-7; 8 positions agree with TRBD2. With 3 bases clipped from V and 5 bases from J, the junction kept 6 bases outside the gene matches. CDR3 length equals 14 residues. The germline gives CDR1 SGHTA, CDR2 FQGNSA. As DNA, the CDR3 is TGTGCCAGCAGCTTGGGGGGACTAGTTGACGAGCAGTACTTC. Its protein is CASSLGGLVDEQYF.

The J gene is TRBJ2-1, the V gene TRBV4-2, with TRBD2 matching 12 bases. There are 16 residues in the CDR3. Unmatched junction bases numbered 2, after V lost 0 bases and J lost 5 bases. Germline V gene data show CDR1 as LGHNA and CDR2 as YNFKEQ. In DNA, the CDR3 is TGTGCCAGCAGCCAAGAGCTAGCGGGAGGGGACAATGAGCAGTTCTTC. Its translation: CASSQELAGGDNEQFF.

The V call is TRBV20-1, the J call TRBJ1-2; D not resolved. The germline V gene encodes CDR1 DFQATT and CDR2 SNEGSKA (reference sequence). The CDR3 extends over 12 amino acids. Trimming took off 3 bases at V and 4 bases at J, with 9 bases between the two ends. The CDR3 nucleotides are TGCAGTGCTAGTGCAGGCGTCTATGGCTACACCTTC. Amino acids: CSASAGVYGYTF.

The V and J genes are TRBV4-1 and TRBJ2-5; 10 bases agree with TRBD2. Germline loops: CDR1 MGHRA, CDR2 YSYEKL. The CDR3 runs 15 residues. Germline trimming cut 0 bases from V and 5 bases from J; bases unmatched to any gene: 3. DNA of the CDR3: TGCGCCAGCAGCCAAGAAACTAGCGGGAAGGAGACCCAGTACTTC. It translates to CASSQETSGKETQYF.

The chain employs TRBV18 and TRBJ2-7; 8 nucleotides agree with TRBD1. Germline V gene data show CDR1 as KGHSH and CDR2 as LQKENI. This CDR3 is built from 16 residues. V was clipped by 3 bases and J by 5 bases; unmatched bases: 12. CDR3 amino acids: CASSPNSGGASHEQYF. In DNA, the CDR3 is TGTGCCAGCTCACCCAACTCAGGGGGCGCGAGTCACGAGCAGTACTTC.

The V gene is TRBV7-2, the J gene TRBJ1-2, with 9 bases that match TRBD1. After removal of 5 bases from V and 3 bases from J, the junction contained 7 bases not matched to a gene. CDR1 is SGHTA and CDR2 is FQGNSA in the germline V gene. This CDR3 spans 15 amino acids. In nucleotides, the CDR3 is TGTGCCAGCAGCCCGGGACAGGGAGGGTACTATGGCTACACCTTC. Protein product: CASSPGQGGYYGYTF.

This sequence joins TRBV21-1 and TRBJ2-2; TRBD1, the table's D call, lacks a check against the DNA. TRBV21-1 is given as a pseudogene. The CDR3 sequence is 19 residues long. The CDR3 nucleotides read TGTGCCAGCAGCAAAGAGGGGCAAACAGGGGATCTGAACACCGGGGAGCTGTTTTTT. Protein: CASSKEGQTGDLNTGELFF.

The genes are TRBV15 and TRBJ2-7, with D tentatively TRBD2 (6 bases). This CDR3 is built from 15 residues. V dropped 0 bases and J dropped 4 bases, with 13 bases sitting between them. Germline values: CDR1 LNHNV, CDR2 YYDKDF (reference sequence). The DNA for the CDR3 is TGTGCCACCAGCAGAGATTGGGGCGGGGAATACGAGCAGTACTTC. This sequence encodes CATSRDWGGEYEQYF.

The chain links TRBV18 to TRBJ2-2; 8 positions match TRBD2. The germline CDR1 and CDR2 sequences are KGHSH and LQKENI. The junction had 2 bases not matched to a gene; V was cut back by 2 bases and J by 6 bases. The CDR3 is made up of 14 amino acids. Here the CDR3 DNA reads TGTGCCAGCTCACCATCTAGCGGGTCCGGGGAGCTGTTTTTT. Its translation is CASSPSSGSGELFF.

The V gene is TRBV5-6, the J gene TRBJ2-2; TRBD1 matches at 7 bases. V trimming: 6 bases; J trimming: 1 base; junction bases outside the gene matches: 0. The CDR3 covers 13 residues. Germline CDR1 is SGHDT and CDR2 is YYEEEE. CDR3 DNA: TGTGCCAGCAACAGGGGGAACACCGGGGAGCTGTTTTTT. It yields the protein CASNRGNTGELFF. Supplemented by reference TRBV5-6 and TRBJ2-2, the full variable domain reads DAGVTQSPTHLIKTRGQQVTLRCSPKSGHDTVSWYQQALGQGPQFIFQYYEEEERQRGNFPDRFSGHQFPNYSSELNVNALLLGDSALYLCASNRGNTGELFFGEGSRLTVL.

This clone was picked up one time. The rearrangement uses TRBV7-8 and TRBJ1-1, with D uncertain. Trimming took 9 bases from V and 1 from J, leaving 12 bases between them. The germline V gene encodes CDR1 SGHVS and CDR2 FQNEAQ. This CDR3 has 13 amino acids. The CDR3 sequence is CASRLTSNTEAFF. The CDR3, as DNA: TGTGCCAGTCGACTGACTTCGAACACTGAAGCTTTCTTT.

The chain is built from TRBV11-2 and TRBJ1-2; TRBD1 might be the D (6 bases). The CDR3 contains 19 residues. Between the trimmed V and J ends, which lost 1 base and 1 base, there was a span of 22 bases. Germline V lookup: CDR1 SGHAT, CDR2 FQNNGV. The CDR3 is CASSLVAPLQGHYNYGYTF. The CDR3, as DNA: TGTGCCAGCAGCTTAGTAGCGCCCTTACAGGGCCACTATAACTATGGCTACACCTTC.